These 21 T cell receptor beta chains were sequenced from one sample in a study of blood T cell repertoires in COVID-19 (dated by TCRdb to the early 2020s). Library preparation employed the immunoSEQ multiplex PCR assay. Here the immuneACCESS table is served through TCRdb, limited to in-frame sequences with V and J called. Missing clones are a known gap in these copies; in checked studies unresolved V genes cover under half, and the rest lacks a known reason. Recorded for this sample are 150,000 to 200,000 clones; 60% to 80% of them occurred a single time. The ten largest clones capture approximately 27% of the sample. What was sequenced was peripheral blood. The receptor set was obtained from a woman aged 70-85 years with acute or convalescent COVID-19.

The chain recombines TRBV9 with TRBJ2-7, with 8 bases aligning to TRBD2. This CDR3 has 14 residues. Germline V gene lookup returns CDR1 SGDLS and CDR2 YYNGEE. J lost 3 bases, V lost 2 bases, and 4 bases had no gene match. The CDR3 here is CASSVSSGSYEQYF. For the CDR3, the DNA is TGTGCCAGCAGCGTTTCCAGCGGGAGCTACGAGCAGTACTTC. Supplemented by reference TRBV9 and TRBJ2-7, the full variable domain reads DSGVTQTPKHLITATGQRVTLRCSPRSGDLSVYWYQQSLDQGLQFLIQYYNGEERAKGNILERFSAQQFPDLHSELNLSSLELGDSALYFCASSVSSGSYEQYFGPGTRLTVT.

The V gene is TRBV6-5, the J gene TRBJ2-3, with 10 bases lining up with TRBD2. The J segment lost 5 bases and the V segment lost 5 bases, leaving 1 base of the junction unmatched. There are 13 residues in the CDR3. Germline V gene lookup returns CDR1 MNHEY and CDR2 SVGAGI. DNA for the CDR3: TGTGCCAGCAGTCAGCGGGAGGGAGATACGCAGTATTTT. It is translated as CASSQREGDTQYF.

The CDR3 loop reads CASSQLKARDTGELFF. The CDR3 DNA is TGCGCCAGCAGCCAATTAAAAGCCAGGGACACCGGGGAGCTGTTTTTT. The chain carries TRBV4-1 and TRBJ2-2; possibly TRBD1 for D (5 bases). Trimming left V 2 bases short and J 3 bases short, with 13 bases between. Germline V gives CDR1 MGHRA, CDR2 YSYEKL. CDR3 size: 16 residues.

V usage is TRBV6-6 and J usage is TRBJ1-6; 7 bases are a match to TRBD1. CDR1 MNHNY and CDR2 SVGAGI come from the germline V gene (reference sequence). CDR3 length: 15 amino acids. V trimming: 7 bases; J trimming: 9 bases; junction bases outside the gene matches: 12. CDR3 nucleotides: TGTGCCAGCACAAACAGGGGCAGTGTATCTTCACCCCTCCACTTT. As protein: CASTNRGSVSSPLHF.

V gene TRBV24-1 combines with J gene TRBJ2-3; D may be TRBD2 (6 bases). The CDR3 contains 18 residues. Germline V gene lookup returns CDR1 KGHDR and CDR2 SFDVKD. Trimming removed 3 bases from V and 3 bases from J, with 21 bases in between. The CDR3 loop is CATSDPPRGGIRTDTQYF. The CDR3 DNA follows: TGTGCCACCAGTGATCCGCCACGTGGAGGGATAAGGACAGATACGCAGTATTTT.

This clone was counted once. CDR3 DNA sequence: TGCGCCAGCAGCTTAGAAACACGGGGGCCCCAGCATTTT. Its protein is CASSLETRGPQHF. The chain recombines TRBV5-1 with TRBJ1-5; D unresolved. V was trimmed by 2 bases and J by 9 bases, leaving 12 bases between them. Germline CDR1 SGHRS, CDR2 YFSETQ. The CDR3 is 13 amino acids. The full variable domain, its missing parts supplied by reference TRBV5-1 and TRBJ1-5, is KAGVTQTPRYLIKTRGQQVTLSCSPISGHRSVSWYQQTPGQGLQFLFEYFSETQRNKGNFPGRFSGRQFSNSRSEMNVSTLELGDSALYLCASSLETRGPQHFGDGTRLSIL.

The chain uses TRBV3-1 (or the pseudogene TRBV3-2) and TRBJ1-1, with unresolved D. This CDR3 is 14 amino acids long. The germline gives CDR1 LGHDT, CDR2 YNNKEL (reference sequence). V lost 2 bases and J lost 9, with 16 bases in between. Here the CDR3 reads CASSQIGVVEKAFF. Here the CDR3 DNA reads TGTGCCAGCAGCCAAATCGGTGTTGTTGAGAAAGCTTTCTTT.

This chain joins TRBV2 and TRBJ2-1; TRBD2 matches at 8 bases. The germline V gene encodes CDR1 SNHLY and CDR2 FYNNEI. This CDR3 has 14 residues. The V gene end was trimmed by 8 bases and the J gene end by 5 bases; junction bases not matched to a gene: 8. CDR3 region: CASGRTSLNNEQFF. In DNA, the CDR3 is TGTGCCAGCGGACGGACTAGCCTAAACAATGAGCAGTTCTTC.

The chain employs TRBV13 and TRBJ2-7, with 7 nucleotides matching TRBD2. Germline CDR1 and CDR2: PRHDT and FYEKMQ (reference sequence). The CDR3 has 13 amino acids. The V and J ends lost 5 bases and 6 bases, in that order; junction bases with no gene match: 7. The CDR3 here is CASSLVASGEQYF. The DNA of the CDR3 is TGTGCCAGCAGCCTCGTGGCTAGCGGCGAGCAGTACTTC. Full variable domain (outside the CDR3, taken from reference TRBV13 and TRBJ2-7): AAGVIQSPRHLIKEKRETATLKCYPIPRHDTVYWYQQGPGQDPQFLISFYEKMQSDKGSIPDRFSAQQFSDYHSELNMSSLELGDSALYFCASSLVASGEQYFGPGTRLTVT.

The chain combines TRBV5-6 with TRBJ2-3, with 11 nucleotides matching TRBD2. V trimming: 2 bases; J trimming: 3 bases; junction bases outside the gene matches: 14. CDR1 and CDR2 (germline): SGHDT, YYEEEE. The CDR3 is made up of 19 amino acids. DNA for the CDR3: TGTGCCAGCAGCTTCTTCCAAATAGCGGGAGGGCCCGGAACAGATACGCAGTATTTT. Encoded protein: CASSFFQIAGGPGTDTQYF.

The chain couples TRBV11-1 to TRBJ2-2; 15 nucleotides match TRBD2. V was clipped by 4 bases and J by 6 bases; unmatched bases: 3. The CDR3 has 16 residues. Germline V lookup: CDR1 SGHAT, CDR2 FQDESV (reference sequence). CDR3 sequence (DNA): TGTGCCAGCAGCTATGGACTAGCGGGAGGGCCCGGGGAGCTGTTTTTT. Translating it yields CASSYGLAGGPGELFF.

This sequence joins TRBV3-1 (or the pseudogene TRBV3-2) and TRBJ2-7; TRBD2 aligns across 14 bases. Trimming cost V 0 bases and J 8 bases; bases outside gene matches: 6. The CDR3 is 16 amino acids. CDR1 is LGHDT and CDR2 is YNNKEL in the germline V gene (reference sequence). The CDR3 coding sequence is TGTGCCAGCAGCCAAGATATGGGACTAGCGGGAGCTCAGCAGTACTTC. It codes for CASSQDMGLAGAQQYF.

The sample holds one count of this clone. The chain has TRBV7-3 and TRBJ2-7; D possibly corresponds to TRBD1 (5 bases). V lost 2 bases to trimming and J lost 5 bases, with 10 bases between them. The CDR3 contains 13 residues. Germline CDR1 and CDR2: SGHTA and FQGTGA. CDR3 in amino acids: CASSLWPRDEQYF. The CDR3 nucleotides read TGTGCCAGCAGCTTATGGCCCAGGGACGAGCAGTACTTC.

The CDR3 sequence is CASSVLGSYSNQPQHF. The CDR3 DNA is TGTGCCAGCAGTGTTTTGGGGAGCTATAGCAATCAGCCCCAGCATTTT. V is TRBV2 and J is TRBJ1-5; D not certain. The CDR3 covers 16 residues. In germline, CDR1 is SNHLY, CDR2 FYNNEI. V was clipped by 4 bases and J by 0 bases, with 13 bases between them.

This clone was detected only a few times. The gene calls are TRBV27 and TRBJ2-7; no clear D gene. V was clipped by 3 bases and J by 7 bases, with 10 bases between them. CDR3 length: 12 amino acids. Per germline, CDR1 MNHEY and CDR2 SMNVEV (reference sequence). In DNA form, the CDR3 reads TGTGCCAGCAGTTTTGATCGGAGAGAGCAGTACTTC. Its protein is CASSFDRREQYF.

As concerns this clone: Other DNA sequences in this sample translate to the same CDR3. V gene TRBV19 combines with J gene TRBJ1-4; the match to TRBD1 covers 9 bases. The CDR3 length is 14 residues. After removal of 6 bases from V and 8 bases from J, the junction contained 7 bases not matched to a gene. Germline V gives CDR1 LNHDA, CDR2 SQIVND (reference sequence). The CDR3 sequence is CASSIQGAGEKLFF. Here the CDR3 DNA reads TGTGCCAGTAGCATACAGGGGGCAGGAGAAAAACTGTTTTTT.

This clone was found a few times. The chain joins TRBV29-1 to TRBJ2-7; D may be TRBD1 (6 bases). The germline V gene encodes CDR1 SQVTM and CDR2 ANQGSEA. The germline V and J ends were trimmed by 7 bases and 2 bases, with 15 bases remaining between them. CDR3 size: 13 residues. CDR3 sequence reads: CSAVGQLAYEQYF. Written as DNA, the CDR3 is TGCAGCGCCGTCGGACAGCTAGCCTACGAGCAGTACTTC.

The chain has TRBV5-1 and TRBJ1-1; D is possibly TRBD1 (5 bases). V gave up 0 bases and J gave up 3 bases, with 12 bases separating them. Germline loops: CDR1 SGHRS, CDR2 YFSETQ. This CDR3 has 15 residues. Written as DNA, the CDR3 is TGCGCCAGCAGCTTGGGGGGCCCTAGGGACACTGAAGCTTTCTTT. Encoded protein: CASSLGGPRDTEAFF.

Regarding this clone: A read error may account for a junction end that differs from germline. This rearrangement joins TRBV6-5 to TRBJ2-7; weak D call: TRBD1 (7 bases). The CDR3 is 11 amino acids. In germline, CDR1 is MNHEY, CDR2 SVGAGI. In DNA form, the CDR3 reads TGTGCCAGCAGCGACAGGGCGGGATGTGGATTC. Translating it yields CASSDRAGCGF.

The V call is TRBV20-1, the J call TRBJ2-1; 10 bases fit TRBD2. Unmatched junction bases numbered 6, after V lost 3 bases and J lost 7 bases. CDR3 length: 14 amino acids. Per the germline V gene, CDR1 is DFQATT and CDR2 is SNEGSKA (reference sequence). The CDR3 region is CSASSLAGANEQFF. The CDR3 region has the DNA TGCAGTGCTAGTAGCCTAGCGGGAGCGAATGAGCAGTTCTTC.

The chain combines TRBV19 with TRBJ1-5, with 7 bases identical to TRBD1. This CDR3 is built from 16 residues. Germline CDR1 and CDR2: LNHDA and SQIVND (reference sequence). With 6 bases clipped from V and 5 bases from J, the junction kept 13 bases outside the gene matches. This chain's CDR3 is CASSQGQVRRYQPQHF. CDR3 nucleotides: TGTGCCAGTAGCCAAGGACAGGTCCGTAGGTATCAGCCCCAGCATTTT.